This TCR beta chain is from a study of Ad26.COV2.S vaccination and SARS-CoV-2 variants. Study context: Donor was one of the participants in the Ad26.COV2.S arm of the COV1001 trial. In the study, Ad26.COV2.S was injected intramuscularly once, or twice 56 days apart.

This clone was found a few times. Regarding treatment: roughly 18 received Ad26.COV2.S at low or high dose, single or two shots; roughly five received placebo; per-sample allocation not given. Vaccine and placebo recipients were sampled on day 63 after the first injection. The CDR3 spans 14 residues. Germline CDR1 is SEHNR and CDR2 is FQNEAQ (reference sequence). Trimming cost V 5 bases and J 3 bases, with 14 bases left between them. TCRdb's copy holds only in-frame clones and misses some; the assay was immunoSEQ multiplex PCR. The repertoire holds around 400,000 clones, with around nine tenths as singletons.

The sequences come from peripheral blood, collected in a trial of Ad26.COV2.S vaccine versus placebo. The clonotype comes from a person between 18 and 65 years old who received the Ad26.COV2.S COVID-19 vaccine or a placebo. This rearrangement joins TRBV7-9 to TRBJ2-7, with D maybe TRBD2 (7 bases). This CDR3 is CASSHGGPSYEQYF. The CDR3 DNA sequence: TGTGCCAGCAGCCACGGGGGGCCCAGCTACGAGCAGTACTTC.